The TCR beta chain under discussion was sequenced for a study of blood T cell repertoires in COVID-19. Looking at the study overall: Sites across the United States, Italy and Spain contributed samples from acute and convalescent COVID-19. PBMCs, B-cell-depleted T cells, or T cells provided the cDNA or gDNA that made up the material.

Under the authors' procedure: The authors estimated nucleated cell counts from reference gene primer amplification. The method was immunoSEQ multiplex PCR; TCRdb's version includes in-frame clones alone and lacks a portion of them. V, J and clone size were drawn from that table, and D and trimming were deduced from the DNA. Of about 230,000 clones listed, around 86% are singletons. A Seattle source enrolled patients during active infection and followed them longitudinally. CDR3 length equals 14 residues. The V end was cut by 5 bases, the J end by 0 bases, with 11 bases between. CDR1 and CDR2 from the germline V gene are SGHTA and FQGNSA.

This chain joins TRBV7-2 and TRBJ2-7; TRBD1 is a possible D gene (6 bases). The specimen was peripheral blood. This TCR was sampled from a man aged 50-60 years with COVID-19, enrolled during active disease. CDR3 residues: CASSLGQYSYEQYF. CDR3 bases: TGTGCCAGCAGCCTAGGACAGTACTCCTACGAGCAGTACTTC.